Given below is one T cell receptor (beta chain) in context. Germline CDR1 is KGHSH and CDR2 is LQKENI. With 0 bases clipped from V and 5 bases from J, the junction kept 2 bases outside the gene matches. This CDR3 has 14 amino acids. This sample is drawn from a study of shared clonotypes between healthy human individuals. This table comes from immunoSEQ multiplex PCR, and its TCRdb copy is limited to in-frame clones, with some not included. The data hold about 1 million clones, with more than 60% observed a single time. The TCR was taken from a man between 18 and 35 years old in good health. The sequenced sample was memory CD4+ T cells sorted from blood. Noted subset: CD45RA-negative fraction. The chain is built from TRBV18 and TRBJ1-2, with 8 positions matching TRBD1. This CDR3 reads CASSPPNRGYGYTF. The CDR3 DNA sequence: TGTGCCAGCTCACCACCGAACAGGGGGTATGGCTACACCTTC.